The source of this T cell receptor (beta chain) is a study of blood T cell repertoires in COVID-19 (TCRdb year 2020). In terms of the full investigation: Collaborator samples came from the United States, Italy and Spain and covered acute and convalescent phases of COVID-19. Where available, HLA class I and class II types were obtained from metadata supplied by the sample provider rather than from assay-based typing. Sample metadata almost always included a de-identified subject ID, COVID-19 status, age in years and sex. The samples were drawn from the first 160 participants of the ongoing ImmuneRACE study and from 1,254 subjects provided by 6 global collaborators. The dataset comprised deeply sampled blood TCRbeta repertoires from subjects exposed to, actively infected with, or recovered from COVID-19. The prospective study material was composed of cDNA or gDNA derived from T cells, B-cell-depleted T cells, or PBMCs. The repertoires were released in a freely available public database intended as a resource for research on the immune response to SARS-CoV-2.

The immunoSEQ Assay, a bias-controlled multiplex PCR, was used to amplify TCRbeta CDR3 regions from genomic DNA. The original methods were these. The number of nucleated cells in each sample was estimated from the amplification of reference gene primers within the assay. To quantify the absolute abundance of each unique TCRbeta CDR3 rearrangement, sequence reads were collapsed and filtered. Productive Simpson clonality was computed per sample as the square root of Simpson's diversity index over productive rearrangements. Held by TCRdb, this immuneACCESS table contains in-frame sequences only and omits some clones. Under half of the omission traces to an unresolved V gene where checked; the cause of the rest is unknown. V, J and clone size derive from that table, while D and trimming were established from the DNA sequence. The sample data list roughly 380,000 clones, and roughly 90% of these were observed just once. The ten largest make up 3% to 4.5% of the sample.

The full study reports these points: Clinical and demographic metadata were provided uncurated, with the amount varying by source and participant.

Comment on this clone: What antigen it recognizes has not been identified. Per-nucleotide qualities are absent, and no much larger clonotype sits a single base away.

One collaborating source in Seattle enrolled patients while the patients were actively infected and followed the patients over time throughout the course of disease. Each collaborating institution followed its own protocols to collect whole blood in K2EDTA tubes. For TCRbeta analysis, collaborator samples were shipped as frozen whole blood, as isolated PBMCs, or as DNA extracted from either sample type. V drops 6 bases and J drops 1 base, leaving 12 bases in between. CDR1 and CDR2 were assigned from the germline V gene as MRHNA and SNTAGT. From the cysteine through the phenylalanine, the CDR3 covers 14 amino acids. The CDR3 DNA has 42 bases and is translated from base 1.

The sample taken for sequencing was peripheral blood. The TCR was taken from a woman in her sixties or seventies with COVID-19, enrolled during active disease. The receptor chain draws on TRBV6-4 and TRBJ1-2, with the D gene call left open. The DNA sequence is given as TGTGCCAGCAGATCCGGTTTAGATAACTATGGCTACACCTTC. This is translated as CASRSGLDNYGYTF.